A single sample gave rise to the 6 T cell receptor beta chains below, sequenced in a study of T cell repertoires in cytomegalovirus infection. TCRdb used MiXCR to reprocess the reads, holding one entry per CDR3 protein. The repertoire holds 150,000 to 200,000 distinct CDR3 sequences, roughly 9% seen once, with approximately 4.3% in the top ten. Sequencing was performed on PBMCs. The source is a human donor in good health (CMV status not recorded). Some clones in this sample may be carry-over from other donors' samples.

The CDR3 coding sequence is TGTGCCAGCAGCTCGAGGCTTGAGGGACTGCAGTTCTTC. Protein product: CASSSRLEGLQFF. The chain has TRBV7-3 and TRBJ2-1, with D perhaps matching TRBD2 (6 bases). V was clipped by 4 bases and J by 12 bases, with 16 bases between them. Germline CDR1 is SGHTA and CDR2 is FQGTGA. This CDR3 contains 13 residues.

This clonotype has more than one count but fewer than ten. The V gene is TRBV20-1, the J gene TRBJ2-7; TRBD2 aligns across 11 bases. This CDR3 comprises 17 residues. In germline, CDR1 is DFQATT, CDR2 SNEGSKA (reference sequence). V was pared by 2 bases and J by 3 bases, with 12 bases of the junction left unmatched. CDR3 bases: TGCAGTGCTAGACATCCTAGCGGGAGGAATAAGGGCTACGAGCAGTACTTC. This translates into CSARHPSGRNKGYEQYF.

In regard to this clonotype: A read error may explain this, as a much larger clone is one base away. The chain uses TRBV7-8 and TRBJ1-5, with TRBD1 as a possible D gene (5 bases). Trimming cost V 4 bases and J 3 bases, with 10 bases left between them. The CDR3 runs 14 residues. Germline V gives CDR1 SGHVS, CDR2 FQNEAQ. Written as DNA, the CDR3 is TGTGCCAGCAGCTCACATGGGACCAATCAGCCCCAGCATTTT. It specifies CASSSHGTNQPQHF.

This clonotype was counted at least ten times. The chain carries TRBV7-8 and TRBJ1-2, with 8 nucleotides matching TRBD1. After removal of 4 bases from V and 7 bases from J, the junction contained 5 bases not matched to a gene. This CDR3 is 13 amino acids long. The germline V gene encodes CDR1 SGHVS and CDR2 FQNEAQ. The CDR3 spells CASSSQDRAGYTF. The CDR3 DNA follows: TGTGCCAGCAGCTCCCAGGACAGGGCTGGCTACACCTTC.

In its sample, this clonotype was seen many times. The rearrangement joins TRBV7-2 to TRBJ1-1; D is unresolved. The CDR3 extends over 13 amino acids. Germline V gene lookup returns CDR1 SGHTA and CDR2 FQGNSA. The V and J ends lost 6 bases and 1 base respectively, with 9 bases between them. Here the CDR3 reads CASRNRPNTEAFF. In DNA form, the CDR3 reads TGTGCCAGCAGAAACCGTCCGAACACTGAAGCTTTCTTT.

This sequence joins TRBV6-2 or TRBV6-3 and TRBJ1-5, with 7 nucleotides matching TRBD1. Trimming removed 4 bases from V and 4 bases from J; junction bases left unmatched: 7. Germline V gene data show CDR1 as MNHEY and CDR2 as SVGEGT. CDR3 length equals 15 residues. CDR3 sequence reads: CASSSPDRPNQPQHF. The CDR3 nucleotides read TGTGCCAGCAGTTCCCCGGACAGGCCAAATCAGCCCCAGCATTTT.